The 23 T cell receptor beta chains reported below all come from one sample, sequenced in a study of cytomegalovirus exposure and HLA in healthy donors. PCR employed 60 Vbeta and 13 Jbeta primers. Measured with immunoSEQ multiplex PCR; TCRdb has only the in-frame clones, and not every one. The table includes more than 150,000 clones, 80% to 85% detected once. Sequenced material: PBMCs. These receptors were collected from a boy younger than 18 in good health and CMV-seronegative.

This chain connects TRBV2 to TRBJ2-7; TRBD1 aligns across 10 bases. With V trimmed by 4 bases and J by 13 bases, 13 bases remained unmatched. Looked up from germline, CDR1 is SNHLY and CDR2 is FYNNEI. The length of the CDR3 is 14 residues. For the CDR3, the DNA is TGTGCCAGCAGTGCAAGACAGGGGGCAGGGGAGCGTTACTTC. It specifies CASSARQGAGERYF. The variable domain in full, with the rest retrieved from reference TRBV2 and TRBJ2-7, is EPEVTQTPSHQVTQMGQEVILRCVPISNHLYFYWYRQILGQKVEFLVSFYNNEISEKSEIFDDQFSVERPDGSNFTLKIRSTKLEDSAMYFCASSARQGAGERYFGPGTRLTVT.

The V gene is TRBV10-3, the J gene TRBJ1-1; the D gene is possibly TRBD1 (6 bases). The V gene lost 5 bases and the J gene lost 2 bases, with 12 bases spanning the gap. The CDR3 length is 14 residues. CDR1 and CDR2 (germline): ENHRY, SYGVKD. CDR3 bases: TGTGCCATCAGTTTACAGGGATTTAACACTGAAGCTTTCTTT. Amino acid sequence: CAISLQGFNTEAFF.

The CDR3 sequence is CASSVNRAPNYGYTF. CDR3 nucleotides: TGTGCCAGCAGTGTTAACAGGGCCCCTAACTATGGCTACACCTTC. The chain carries TRBV6-1 and TRBJ1-2; a weak D match, TRBD1 (6 bases). Germline V gene data show CDR1 as MNHNS and CDR2 as SASEGT. The CDR3 length is 15 residues. The V and J ends lost 4 bases and 0 bases respectively, with 12 bases between them.

The chain combines TRBV10-3 with TRBJ2-1, with TRBD1 identical over 7 bases. Trimming removed 9 bases from V and 12 bases from J; junction bases left unmatched: 8. This CDR3 contains 11 residues. Germline CDR1 is ENHRY and CDR2 is SYGVKD. This CDR3 is CAIGGGAGQFF. CDR3 nucleotides: TGTGCCATAGGGGGCGGAGCAGGGCAGTTCTTC.

This clone has a single count. The chain links TRBV7-8 to TRBJ2-2; TRBD2 agrees at 8 bases. The V gene end was trimmed by 5 bases and the J gene end by 7 bases; junction bases not matched to a gene: 6. The CDR3 is 14 amino acids. The germline V gene has CDR1 SGHVS and CDR2 FQNEAQ. The CDR3 coding sequence is TGTGCCAGCAGCCCAAGCCGGGAGGGCGGGGAGCTGTTTTTT. It translates to CASSPSREGGELFF.

This chain connects TRBV6-1 to TRBJ2-1; D uncertain. In germline, CDR1 is MNHNS, CDR2 SASEGT. The CDR3 runs to 12 residues. Between the trimmed V and J ends, which lost 6 bases and 7 bases, there was a span of 10 bases. The CDR3 DNA reads TGTGCCAGCAGCCTCCTTAGAAATGAGCAGTTCTTC. Protein product: CASSLLRNEQFF.

The chain employs TRBV4-1 and TRBJ1-1, with TRBD1 matching over 7 bases. This CDR3 has 15 residues. Germline V gene lookup returns CDR1 MGHRA and CDR2 YSYEKL. With V trimmed by 2 bases and J by 3 bases, 6 bases remained unmatched. CDR3 in amino acids: CASSQRDRKHTEAFF. The DNA of the CDR3 is TGCGCCAGCAGCCAAAGGGACAGAAAACACACTGAAGCTTTCTTT.

This chain uses TRBV28 with TRBJ2-3, with 9 bases aligning to TRBD2. The germline V gene encodes CDR1 MDHEN and CDR2 SYDVKM. CDR3 size: 15 residues. The ends lost 6 bases at V and 0 bases at J; junction bases unmatched: 4. Here the CDR3 DNA reads TGTGCCAGCAGCCTCCTAGCGGGAAGCACAGATACGCAGTATTTT. Translation gives CASSLLAGSTDTQYF.

V usage is TRBV19 and J usage is TRBJ1-5, with D perhaps matching TRBD1 (5 bases). Trimming removed 5 bases at V and 11 bases at J, with 19 bases between. The CDR3 consists of 14 residues. CDR1 is LNHDA, CDR2 SQIVND, per germline (reference sequence). This chain's CDR3 is CASSWGRAPGTQHF. The CDR3 coding sequence is TGTGCCAGTAGTTGGGGCAGGGCCCCAGGGACCCAGCATTTT.

The chain couples TRBV30 to TRBJ2-1, with D possibly matching TRBD2 (6 bases). The CDR3 consists of 14 residues. The V gene's germline CDR1 is GTSNPN and CDR2 SVGIG (reference sequence). V shed 2 bases and J shed 8 bases, with 16 bases lying between them. The CDR3 here is CAWSRAGFGDEQFF. The CDR3 DNA reads as TGTGCCTGGAGTAGAGCGGGCTTTGGGGATGAGCAGTTCTTC. The whole variable domain, remainder taken from reference TRBV30 and TRBJ2-1, is SQTIHQWPATLVQPVGSPLSLECTVEGTSNPNLYWYRQAAGRGLQLLFYSVGIGQISSEVPQNLSASRPQDRQFILSSKKLLLSDSGFYLCAWSRAGFGDEQFFGPGTRLTVL.

The chain uses TRBV7-9 and TRBJ2-7, with 8 bases matching TRBD1. The CDR3 runs 15 residues. Germline V gene lookup returns CDR1 SEHNR and CDR2 FQNEAQ (reference sequence). With 5 bases clipped from V and 2 bases from J, the junction kept 8 bases outside the gene matches. The CDR3 bases are TGTGCCAGCAGCCCCCTCGCAGGGGGCCCCTACGAGCAGTACTTC. This translates into CASSPLAGGPYEQYF.

This clone turned up a few times. CDR3 protein: CASNAARWSEAFF. The CDR3 DNA reads as TGTGCCAGCAACGCCGCACGGTGGTCTGAAGCTTTCTTT. The chain employs TRBV2 and TRBJ1-1; D ambiguous. Germline CDR1 reads SNHLY; CDR2 reads FYNNEI. The CDR3 totals 13 residues. Trimming removed 7 bases from V and 6 bases from J, with 15 bases in between.

This CDR3 is CASSYLPETSYEQYF. Here the CDR3 DNA reads TGTGCCAGCAGTTACTTGCCAGAGACTTCCTACGAGCAGTACTTC. V usage is TRBV6-6 and J usage is TRBJ2-7; D remains unclear. Trimming left V 1 base short and J 1 base short, with 11 bases between. The germline CDR1 and CDR2 sequences are MNHNY and SVGAGI (reference sequence). This CDR3 contains 15 residues.

The table lists this clone with a few counts. The chain is built from TRBV6-6 and TRBJ1-5; D may be TRBD1 (6 bases). The germline V gene has CDR1 MNHNY and CDR2 SVGAGI (reference sequence). V lost 2 bases and J 3 bases, leaving 8 bases between the germline ends. The CDR3 consists of 14 residues. CDR3 protein: CASSYGDNNQPQHF. In DNA form, the CDR3 reads TGTGCCAGCAGTTACGGGGACAACAATCAGCCCCAGCATTTT.

This clone was observed once. The genes are TRBV27 and TRBJ2-3; the match to TRBD2 covers 13 bases. Looked up from germline, CDR1 is MNHEY and CDR2 is SMNVEV (reference sequence). V was clipped by 5 bases and J by 8 bases; unmatched bases: 4. The CDR3 contains 14 residues. CDR3 in amino acids: CASSPGLAGVTQYF. The DNA of the CDR3 is TGTGCCAGCAGTCCAGGACTAGCGGGAGTTACGCAGTATTTT.

The CDR3 coding sequence is TGTGCCACCAGCAGAGTGGAGGGTTTAGGGGCTGAAGCTTTCTTT. Translation gives CATSRVEGLGAEAFF. This sequence joins TRBV15 and TRBJ1-1; D possibly corresponds to TRBD1 (5 bases). The germline V gene has CDR1 LNHNV and CDR2 YYDKDF (reference sequence). The CDR3 runs 15 residues. Trimming shortened V by 1 base and J by 6 bases, and 15 bases separated the two germline ends.

This clone appeared once. This chain uses TRBV5-4 with TRBJ1-2; D unresolved. Germline V gives CDR1 SGHNT, CDR2 YYREEE (reference sequence). The CDR3 covers 12 residues. Deletions cut 0 bases from V and 8 bases from J, with 8 bases between. The CDR3 DNA sequence: TGTGCCAGCAGCTTGGCACTCTCGGGCTACACCTTC. It specifies CASSLALSGYTF.

This sequence joins TRBV7-4 and TRBJ2-7; the match to TRBD2 covers 7 bases. Germline V CDR1 and CDR2: SGHVT, SQSDAQ. The junction had 2 bases not matched to a gene; V was cut back by 0 bases and J by 3 bases. The CDR3 runs to 14 residues. CDR3 sequence (DNA): TGTGCCAGCAGCTTAGCGGCGGGGGTCTACGAGCAGTACTTC. It is translated as CASSLAAGVYEQYF.

The rearrangement joins TRBV5-1 to TRBJ2-2; D might be TRBD2 (5 bases). CDR3 length: 14 amino acids. CDR1 SGHRS and CDR2 YFSETQ come from the germline V gene. The V and J ends lost 2 bases and 3 bases respectively, with 8 bases between them. The CDR3 sequence: CASSFPRDTGELFF. The CDR3 DNA is TGCGCCAGCAGCTTTCCGAGGGACACCGGGGAGCTGTTTTTT. The entire variable domain, with the rest obtained from reference TRBV5-1 and TRBJ2-2, is as follows: KAGVTQTPRYLIKTRGQQVTLSCSPISGHRSVSWYQQTPGQGLQFLFEYFSETQRNKGNFPGRFSGRQFSNSRSEMNVSTLELGDSALYLCASSFPRDTGELFFGEGSRLTVL.

The rearrangement joins TRBV5-1 to TRBJ2-7; TRBD2 matches 8 bases. The CDR3 totals 16 residues. V was clipped by 5 bases and J by 4 bases; unmatched bases: 14. Germline V gives CDR1 SGHRS, CDR2 YFSETQ. CDR3 in DNA: TGCGCCAGCAGTCCTATGCCCAGCAGCGGGAGTTACGAGCAGTACTTC. Translated, it gives CASSPMPSSGSYEQYF. The full variable domain, its missing parts supplied by reference TRBV5-1 and TRBJ2-7, is KAGVTQTPRYLIKTRGQQVTLSCSPISGHRSVSWYQQTPGQGLQFLFEYFSETQRNKGNFPGRFSGRQFSNSRSEMNVSTLELGDSALYLCASSPMPSSGSYEQYFGPGTRLTVT.

The chain links TRBV7-9 to TRBJ2-2; D is ambiguous. Trimming took 2 bases from V and 0 from J, leaving 4 bases between them. Per germline, CDR1 SEHNR and CDR2 FQNEAQ (reference sequence). The CDR3 is 14 residues long. The CDR3 DNA reads as TGTGCCAGCAGCTTACTACCGAACACCGGGGAGCTGTTTTTT. Translating gives CASSLLPNTGELFF.

This clone was counted only a few times. The chain uses TRBV6-5 and TRBJ2-7; 9 bases align to TRBD2. This CDR3 spans 16 amino acids. The germline V gene has CDR1 MNHEY and CDR2 SVGAGI. With V trimmed by 0 bases and J by 9 bases, 12 bases remained unmatched. The CDR3 spells CASSYSGSGGLGGQYF. In nucleotides, the CDR3 is TGTGCCAGCAGTTACTCGGGTAGCGGGGGCCTTGGTGGGCAGTACTTC.

This clone was recorded a few times. The chain links TRBV7-3 to TRBJ2-7, with TRBD1 as a possible D gene (6 bases). Between the trimmed V and J ends, which lost 5 bases and 0 bases, there was a span of 14 bases. Germline-derived CDR1 and CDR2 are SGHTA and FQGTGA. The CDR3 totals 15 residues. CDR3 protein: CASSTGHGASYEQYF. The CDR3 nucleotides are TGTGCCAGCAGCACGGGACATGGAGCCTCCTACGAGCAGTACTTC. Full variable domain (missing parts from reference TRBV7-3 and TRBJ2-7): GAGVSQTPSNKVTEKGKYVELRCDPISGHTALYWYRQSLGQGPEFLIYFQGTGAADDSGLPNDRFFAVRPEGSVSTLKIQRTERGDSAVYLCASSTGHGASYEQYFGPGTRLTVT.